Here is one T cell receptor (beta chain) with its context. Its antigen is currently unknown. TCRdb passed the reads through MiXCR, listing each CDR3 protein once. The sample lists under 50,000 distinct CDR3 sequences; roughly 22% were seen once. CDR1 DFQATT and CDR2 SNEGSKA come from the germline V gene (reference sequence). V lost 1 base and J lost 6, with 17 bases in between. This CDR3 has 15 residues. The data derive from a study of T cell repertoires in cytomegalovirus infection. On the study more broadly: In the study, CMV epitopes included recently identified HLA-C-restricted and well-studied HLA-B-restricted ones. Findings of the study overall: Carriage of CMV together with the relevant HLA was identifiable through cumulative public TCR beta family frequency.

This clonotype was obtained from a human donor in good health (CMV status not recorded). Some clones in this sample may be carry-over from other donors' samples. V is TRBV20-1 and J is TRBJ2-3; possibly TRBD1 for D (5 bases). This material consisted of CD8+ T cells from cultured PBMCs, taken from culture after CMV antigen stimulation. The CDR3 DNA sequence: TGCAGTGCTAGAGTAGTAGGGGCTGCGTGGGATACGCAGTATTTT. Residues: CSARVVGAAWDTQYF.